The following is a TCR beta chain sequence with its context. The data belong to a study of blood T cell repertoires in COVID-19. About the research overall: Acute-phase and convalescent COVID-19 samples originated in the United States, Italy and Spain. T cells, B-cell-depleted T cells, or PBMCs provided the cDNA or gDNA that served as material.

Methods used by the authors: Cell counts per sample came from amplifying reference gene primers. Produced via immunoSEQ multiplex PCR; TCRdb's table is partial and in-frame only. V and J calls and clone size are as listed in that table; D and trimming were resolved from the DNA. The table has around 30,000 clones, about 90% seen once. Looked up from germline, CDR1 is MNHEY and CDR2 is SVGEGT. This CDR3 is 12 amino acids long. The ends were cut back, 4 bases at V and 11 bases at J, with 14 bases in the middle. Specimen: peripheral blood. This clonotype was obtained from a man between 60 and 70 years old with active COVID-19. The chain links TRBV6-2 or TRBV6-3 to TRBJ1-1; D remains unclear. The CDR3 is CASSFVGPPAFF. Here the CDR3 DNA reads TGTGCCAGCAGTTTCGTTGGGCCGCCGGCTTTCTTT.